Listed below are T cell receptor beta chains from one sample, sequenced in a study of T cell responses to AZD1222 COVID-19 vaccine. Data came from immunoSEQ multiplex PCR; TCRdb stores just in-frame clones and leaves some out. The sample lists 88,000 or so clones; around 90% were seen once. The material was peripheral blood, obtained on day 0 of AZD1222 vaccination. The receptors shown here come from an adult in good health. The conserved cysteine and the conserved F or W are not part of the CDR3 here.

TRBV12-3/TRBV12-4	ASNLAPNTEAF
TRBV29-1	SVEDSGSGYEQY
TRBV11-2	ASSLGQLLDLQY
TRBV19	ASRTLAGPTDTQY
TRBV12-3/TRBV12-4	ASSMNTEAF
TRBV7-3	ASSLTGGTEAF
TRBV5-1	ASSPSLGTVSYNEQF
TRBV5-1	ASSLPTSSGDEQY
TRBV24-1	ATSDGSGSYNEQF
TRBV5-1	ASSLVGSNEQF
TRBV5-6	ASSLGGRQFQETQY
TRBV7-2	ASSSSGTGGFYGYT
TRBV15	ATSRPGQGDTEAF
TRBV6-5	ASSRDGLNYGYT
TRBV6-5	ASTPGQGVRF